The 9 T cell receptor beta chains presented below share a single source sample, sequenced in a study of Graves' ophthalmopathy and Graves' hyperthyroidism. Amplifying from RNA transcripts, the study obtained TCR beta CDR3 regions. HTBI primers served in a first-round RT-PCR, which a second-round multiplex PCR followed. In TCRdb, the multiplex PCR reads were re-called with MiXCR into one record per CDR3 protein. Here the sample spans around 1.1 million distinct CDR3 sequences, less than 45% being singletons. Sequenced material: peripheral blood or thyroid tissue (not recorded which). Receptors were obtained from an adult man with Graves' hyperthyroidism.

Only a few counts were recorded for this clonotype. The J gene is TRBJ1-6, the V gene TRBV7-2, with D possibly being TRBD1 (5 bases). CDR3 length equals 16 residues. Trimming cost V 5 bases and J 9 bases, with 20 bases left between them. The germline V gene encodes CDR1 SGHTA and CDR2 FQGNSA. The CDR3: CASSTKRQKGISPLHF. As DNA, the CDR3 is TGTGCCAGCAGCACGAAAAGACAAAAGGGGATTTCACCCCTCCACTTT.

V usage is TRBV12-3 or TRBV12-4 and J usage is TRBJ2-7, with D perhaps TRBD2 (6 bases). The length of the CDR3 is 15 residues. V shed 3 bases and J shed 2 bases, with 14 bases lying between them. The CDR3 DNA reads TGTGCCAGCAGTTTGGGGCTAGCGCCAACCTACGAGCAGTACTTC. Its protein is CASSLGLAPTYEQYF.

The chain recombines TRBV5-6 with TRBJ2-2, with a tentative D call TRBD2 (5 bases). Germline V gives CDR1 SGHDT, CDR2 YYEEEE. The CDR3 has 16 amino acids. Trimming cost V 4 bases and J 8 bases, with 21 bases left between them. The CDR3 nucleotides read TGTGCCAGCAGCGCCGGACTTATATCTTCGGCTGGGGAGCTGTTTTTT. Translating it yields CASSAGLISSAGELFF.

The chain has TRBV2 and TRBJ2-2; 9 bases are shared with TRBD1. Losses at the gene ends were 6 bases for V and 8 bases for J; bases not matched to a gene: 10. Looked up from germline, CDR1 is SNHLY and CDR2 is FYNNEI. CDR3 length: 15 amino acids. The DNA of the CDR3 is TGTGCCAGCAGCCGACACAGGGGGCCAGCTGGGGAGCTGTTTTTT. It translates to CASSRHRGPAGELFF.

This clonotype was recorded only once. This chain links TRBV10-3 with TRBJ2-7, with 10 bases aligning to TRBD2. This CDR3 has 16 residues. Germline loops: CDR1 ENHRY, CDR2 SYGVKD. Germline trimming cut 6 bases from V and 3 bases from J; bases unmatched to any gene: 11. This chain's CDR3 is CAISVSSGRADYEQYF. DNA for the CDR3: TGTGCCATCAGCGTTTCAAGCGGGAGGGCCGACTACGAGCAGTACTTC.

In the case of this clonotype: An end of the junction differs from the germline gene, which may be a read error. V usage is TRBV5-1 and J usage is TRBJ2-5; no clear D gene. Germline V CDR1 and CDR2: SGHRS, YFSETQ. CDR3 length equals 11 residues. In DNA form, the CDR3 reads TGCACCAGCAGTTCGGAAGAGACCCAGTACTTC. Amino acids: CTSSSEETQYF.

The chain carries TRBV7-2 and TRBJ2-7, with 7 bases aligning to TRBD2. The end of the DNA fits TRBJ2-1 better, so the J call may be wrong. The CDR3 sequence is 16 residues long. Looked up from germline, CDR1 is SGHTA and CDR2 is FQGNSA. The CDR3 bases are TGTGCCAGCAGCTTAGCCAGTTTTGGGAGGGCCATCGAGCAGTTCTTC. Amino acid sequence: CASSLASFGRAIEQFF.

V is TRBV7-2 and J is TRBJ2-7; TRBD2 matches 7 bases. Unmatched junction bases numbered 8, after V lost 6 bases and J lost 0 bases. The CDR3 loop spans 15 amino acids. Germline V lookup: CDR1 SGHTA, CDR2 FQGNSA. CDR3 sequence: CASSPSRESSYEQYF. CDR3 sequence (DNA): TGTGCCAGCAGTCCGTCGCGGGAGAGCTCCTACGAGCAGTACTTC.

V and J are TRBV7-3 and TRBJ2-7; D not resolved. The CDR3 is 14 amino acids. CDR1 is SGHTA and CDR2 is FQGTGA in the germline V gene. Trimming pared 5 bases from V and 2 bases from J, leaving 13 bases between. The CDR3 nucleotides read TGTGCCAGCAGCCCTGGTCGTCTAACCTACGAGCAGTACTTC. Encoded protein: CASSPGRLTYEQYF.